The next 9 T cell receptor beta chains were all read from a single sample in a study of PD-1 and CTLA-4 blockade in melanoma. TCRdb's table, derived via immunoSEQ multiplex PCR, lists solely in-frame clones and lacks some. The data hold roughly 30,000 clones, with around 93% observed a single time. The sample was CD8+ T cells from peripheral blood, taken from a patient given anti-PD-1 treatment. Source of these receptors: a human donor with melanoma.

The V and J genes are TRBV21-1 and TRBJ1-5. TRBV21-1 is a pseudogene. The CDR3 sequence is 15 residues long. CDR3 coding DNA: TGTGCCAGCGAAGAAGACTCTTGTAGCAATCAGCCCCAGCATTTT. Translated, it gives CASEEDSCSNQPQHF.

The chain combines TRBV3-1 (or the pseudogene TRBV3-2) with TRBJ2-3; D is perhaps TRBD1 (5 bases). The CDR3 sequence is 15 residues long. V was pared by 4 bases and J by 1 base, with 12 bases between. Germline V gives CDR1 LGHDT, CDR2 YNNKEL (reference sequence). The CDR3 sequence: CASSPDNVGTDTQYF. The CDR3 DNA is TGTGCCAGCAGCCCGGACAATGTCGGCACAGATACGCAGTATTTT.

The gene calls are TRBV24-1 and TRBJ2-2, with TRBD1 matching over 7 bases. The germline V gene has CDR1 KGHDR and CDR2 SFDVKD. With V trimmed by 1 base and J by 3 bases, 7 bases remained unmatched. The CDR3 is 17 residues long. CDR3 sequence: CATSDFGQGVYTGELFF. The CDR3, as DNA: TGTGCCACCAGTGATTTCGGGCAGGGGGTTTACACCGGGGAGCTGTTTTTT.

The chain links TRBV2 to TRBJ1-5; tentatively, D is TRBD1 (5 bases). The V gene's germline CDR1 is SNHLY and CDR2 FYNNEI. V lost 4 bases and J lost 0, with 7 bases in between. The CDR3 runs to 14 residues. This chain's CDR3 is CASSAGASNQPQHF. CDR3 DNA: TGTGCCAGCAGTGCCGGGGCTAGCAATCAGCCCCAGCATTTT.

V gene TRBV7-9 combines with J gene TRBJ1-2; TRBD1 matches at 8 bases. CDR1 SEHNR and CDR2 FQNEAQ come from the germline V gene (reference sequence). J gave up 0 bases and V 5 bases, and 5 bases lay outside the gene matches. CDR3 size: 15 residues. This CDR3 is CASSPTGGTNYGYTF. The CDR3 coding sequence is TGTGCCAGCAGCCCAACAGGGGGAACTAACTATGGCTACACCTTC. The full variable domain, completed using reference TRBV7-9 and TRBJ1-2, is DTGVSQNPRHKITKRGQNVTFRCDPISEHNRLYWYRQTLGQGPEFLTYFQNEAQLEKSRLLSDRFSAERPKGSFSTLEIQRTEQGDSAMYLCASSPTGGTNYGYTFGSGTRLTVV.

The chain uses TRBV4-2 and TRBJ2-1, with D maybe TRBD2 (6 bases). This CDR3 spans 15 amino acids. Germline V CDR1 and CDR2: LGHNA, YNFKEQ. V was shortened by 7 bases and J by 8 bases, with 21 bases between the two germline ends. The CDR3 sequence is CASNPGPGEGYEQFF. The DNA for the CDR3 is TGTGCCAGCAACCCGGGTCCGGGAGAGGGTTATGAGCAGTTCTTC.

This chain uses TRBV27 with TRBJ2-1; D assignment may be TRBD1 or TRBD2 (6 bases each). Per the germline V gene, CDR1 is MNHEY and CDR2 is SMNVEV (reference sequence). The ends were cut back, 7 bases at V and 5 bases at J, with 12 bases in the middle. The CDR3 runs 13 residues. The CDR3 is CASTWGDNNEQFF. The CDR3, as DNA: TGTGCCAGCACGTGGGGGGACAACAATGAGCAGTTCTTC.

Details on this clone: Other DNA sequences within the sample encode an identical CDR3. Here the CDR3 reads CAIRGLNTGELFF. In DNA, the CDR3 is TGTGCCATCAGGGGACTAAACACCGGGGAGCTGTTTTTT. V is TRBV10-3 and J is TRBJ2-2, with TRBD2 matching 7 bases. J was trimmed by 2 bases and V by 6 bases; bases with no gene match: 0. This CDR3 contains 13 residues. Germline V gene data show CDR1 as ENHRY and CDR2 as SYGVKD.

V usage is TRBV3-1 (or the pseudogene TRBV3-2) and J usage is TRBJ2-3, with D hard to call. The germline V gene has CDR1 LGHDT and CDR2 YNNKEL (reference sequence). Trimming left V 0 bases short and J 3 bases short, with 10 bases between. The CDR3 consists of 15 residues. The CDR3 DNA reads TGTGCCAGCAGCCAAGATGGGTCAGTGACAGATACGCAGTATTTT. It codes for CASSQDGSVTDTQYF.